This T cell receptor beta chain was identified in a study of response to subunit inactivated influenza vaccine. Findings of the study overall: The study's authors posited that every seasonal influenza vaccination enlists few new T cells.

CDR1 SGHTA and CDR2 FQGNSA come from the germline V gene. The CDR3 is made up of 16 amino acids. V was clipped by 10 bases and J by 3 bases; unmatched bases: 13. This clonotype was picked up many times. Its matching antigen is unknown. In TCRdb, the RT-PCR reads were re-called with MiXCR into one record per CDR3 protein. The top ten clones hold roughly 10% of a sample with around 530,000 distinct CDR3 sequences, about 12% of them seen once. The chain recombines TRBV7-2 with TRBJ2-2; 8 nucleotides align to TRBD1. The specimen was PBMCs from blood, collected on the day of vaccination. The clonotype originates from a man aged 45-65 years who received an inactivated influenza vaccine. The DNA of the CDR3 is TGTGCCAACCGGACAGGGCGTAAGGGTTACACCGGGGAGCTGTTTTTT. Its protein product is CANRTGRKGYTGELFF.